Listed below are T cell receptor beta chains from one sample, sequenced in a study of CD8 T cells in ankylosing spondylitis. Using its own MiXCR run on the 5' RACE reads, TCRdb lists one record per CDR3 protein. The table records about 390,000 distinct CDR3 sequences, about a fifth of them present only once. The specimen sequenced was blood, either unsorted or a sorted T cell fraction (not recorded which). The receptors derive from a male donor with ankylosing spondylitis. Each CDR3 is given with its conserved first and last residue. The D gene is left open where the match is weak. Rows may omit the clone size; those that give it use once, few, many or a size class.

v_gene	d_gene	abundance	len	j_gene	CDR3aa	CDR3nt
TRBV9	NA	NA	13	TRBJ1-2	CASSAPATDRVAF	TGTGCCAGCAGCGCCCCGGCCACGGACCGCGTAGCCTTC
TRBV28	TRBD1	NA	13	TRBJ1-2	CASSSGTVYGYTF	TGTGCCAGCAGTTCCGGGACAGTCTATGGCTACACCTTC
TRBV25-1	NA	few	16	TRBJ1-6	CASSAGGRSYNSPLHF	TGTGCCAGCAGTGCCGGGGGCCGCTCCTATAATTCACCCCTCCACTTT
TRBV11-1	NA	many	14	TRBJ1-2	CASSLALAGDGYTF	TGTGCCAGCAGCTTAGCGCTGGCAGGGGATGGCTACACCTTC
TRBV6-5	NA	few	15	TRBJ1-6	CASSYSNRVHSPLHF	TGTGCCAGCAGTTACTCGAACAGGGTCCATTCACCCCTCCACTTT
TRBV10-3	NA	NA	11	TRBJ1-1	CAIGGNTEAFF	TGTGCCATCGGTGGGAACACTGAAGCTTTCTTT
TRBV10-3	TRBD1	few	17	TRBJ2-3	CAIRGTGRSADADTQYF	TGTGCCATCAGGGGGACAGGGAGGAGCGCGGACGCAGATACGCAGTATTTT
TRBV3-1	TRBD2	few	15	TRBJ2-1	CASSLWTSGINEQFF	TGTGCCAGCAGCCTCTGGACTAGCGGGATCAATGAGCAGTTCTTC
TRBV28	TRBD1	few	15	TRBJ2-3	CASRAQGAGADTQYF	TGTGCCAGCAGGGCACAGGGGGCAGGTGCAGATACGCAGTATTTT
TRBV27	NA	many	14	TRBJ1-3	CASRTTGSGNTIYF	TGTGCCAGCCGGACTACGGGATCTGGAAACACCATATATTTT
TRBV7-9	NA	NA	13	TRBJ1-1	CASSLVPEKKAFF	TGTGCCAGCAGCTTAGTTCCGGAAAAAAAGGCTTTCTTT
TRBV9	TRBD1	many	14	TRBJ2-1	CASSEGTEGWRQFF	TGTGCCAGCAGCGAGGGGACAGAGGGCTGGCGGCAGTTCTTC
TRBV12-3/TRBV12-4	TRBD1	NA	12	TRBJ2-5	CASRTGPETQYF	TGTGCCAGCAGGACAGGGCCGGAGACCCAGTACTTC
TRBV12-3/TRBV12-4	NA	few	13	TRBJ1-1	CASSFAVRGSAFF	TGTGCCAGCAGTTTCGCCGTCCGGGGGAGCGCTTTCTTT
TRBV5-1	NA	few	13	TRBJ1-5	CASSFDPEGPQHF	TGCGCCAGCAGTTTCGACCCCGAGGGGCCCCAGCATTTT
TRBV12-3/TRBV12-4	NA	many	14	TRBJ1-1	CASRPDQWNTEAFF	TGTGCCAGCAGGCCGGACCAATGGAACACTGAAGCTTTCTTT
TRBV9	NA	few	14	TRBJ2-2	CASTRALNTGELFF	TGTGCCAGCACCCGGGCCTTAAACACCGGGGAGCTGTTTTTT
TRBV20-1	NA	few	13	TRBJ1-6	CSASWVENSPLHF	TGCAGTGCTAGTTGGGTTGAGAATTCACCCCTCCACTTT
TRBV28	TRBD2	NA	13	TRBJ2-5	CASTTSAQETQYF	TGTGCCAGCACCACTAGCGCACAAGAGACCCAGTACTTC
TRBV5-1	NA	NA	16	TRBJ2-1	CASSPTPYHSYNEQFF	TGCGCCAGCAGCCCCACTCCCTACCACTCCTACAATGAGCAGTTCTTC
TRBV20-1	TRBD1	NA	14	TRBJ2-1	CSARPGQGYNEQFF	TGCAGTGCTCGACCGGGACAGGGGTACAATGAGCAGTTCTTC
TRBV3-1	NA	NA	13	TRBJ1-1	CASSQGRETEAFF	TGTGCCAGCAGCCAGGGTCGAGAGACTGAAGCTTTCTTT
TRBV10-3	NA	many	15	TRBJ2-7	CAISASQRTAYEQYF	TGTGCCATCAGTGCATCCCAGCGGACTGCCTACGAGCAGTACTTC
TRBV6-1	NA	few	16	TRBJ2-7	CASSENFGIYTYEQYF	TGTGCCAGCAGTGAGAATTTTGGAATTTATACCTACGAGCAGTACTTC
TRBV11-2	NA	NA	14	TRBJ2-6	CASSLVPGANVLTF	TGTGCCAGCAGCTTAGTCCCTGGGGCCAACGTCCTGACTTTC
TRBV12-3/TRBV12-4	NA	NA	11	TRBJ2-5	CASSLFLTQYF	TGTGCCAGCAGTTTGTTCCTAACCCAGTACTTC
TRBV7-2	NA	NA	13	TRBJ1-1	CASSHARNTEAFF	TGTGCCAGCAGCCATGCGCGGAACACTGAAGCTTTCTTT
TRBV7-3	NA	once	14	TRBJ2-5	CASSLSGSRETQYF	TGTGCCAGCAGCTTGTCGGGTAGCCGAGAGACCCAGTACTTC
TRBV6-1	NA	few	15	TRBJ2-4	CASRKGLEAWNIQYF	TGTGCCAGCAGAAAGGGGTTGGAGGCGTGGAACATTCAGTACTTC
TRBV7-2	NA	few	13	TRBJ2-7	CASSLEGIYEQYF	TGCGCCAGCAGCTTAGAAGGAATATACGAGCAGTACTTC
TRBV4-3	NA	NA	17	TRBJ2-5	CASSQIYAGWAQETQYF	TGCGCCAGCAGCCAGATCTATGCGGGATGGGCCCAGGAGACCCAGTACTTC
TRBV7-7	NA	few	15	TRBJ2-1	CASSPLADSIYEQFF	TGTGCCAGCAGCCCACTAGCTGATTCAATCTATGAGCAGTTCTTC
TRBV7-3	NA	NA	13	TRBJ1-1	CASSLTPATEAFF	TGTGCCAGCAGCTTAACCCCGGCAACTGAAGCTTTCTTT
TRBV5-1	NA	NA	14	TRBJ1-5	CASSLYEKSQPQHF	TGCGCCAGCAGCTTATATGAGAAGAGTCAGCCCCAGCATTTT
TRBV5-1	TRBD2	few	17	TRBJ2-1	CASSLGLAGDFRREQFF	TGCGCCAGCAGCTTGGGACTAGCGGGAGACTTCCGACGAGAGCAGTTCTTC
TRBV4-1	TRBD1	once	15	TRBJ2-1	CASSQDWTGYNEQFF	TGCGCCAGCAGCCAAGACTGGACAGGGTACAATGAGCAGTTCTTC
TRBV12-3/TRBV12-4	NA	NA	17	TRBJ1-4	CASSPPRRGVPNEKLFF	TGTGCCAGCAGTCCCCCTCGAAGGGGAGTGCCTAATGAAAAACTGTTTTTT
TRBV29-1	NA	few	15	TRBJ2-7	CSVESFGAGGDEQYF	TGCAGCGTTGAAAGTTTTGGGGCAGGGGGGGACGAGCAGTACTTC
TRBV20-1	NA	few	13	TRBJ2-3	CSASLALADTQYF	TGCAGTGCTAGTTTGGCACTTGCAGATACGCAGTATTTT
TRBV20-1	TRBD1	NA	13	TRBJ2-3	CSARRGFPDTQYF	TGCAGTGCGCGCAGGGGGTTCCCAGATACGCAGTATTTT
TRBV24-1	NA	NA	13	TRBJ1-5	CATSDSGNQPQHF	TGTGCCACCAGTGATTCAGGGAATCAGCCCCAGCATTTT
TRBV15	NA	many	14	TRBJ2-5	CATSRGNFGETQYF	TGTGCCACCAGCAGAGGGAACTTCGGGGAGACCCAGTACTTC
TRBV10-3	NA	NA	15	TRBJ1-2	CAISESAEANYGYTF	TGTGCCATCAGTGAGTCTGCAGAAGCTAACTATGGCTACACCTTC
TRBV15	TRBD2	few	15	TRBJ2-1	CATSMSGGLASEQFF	TGTGCCACCAGCATGAGTGGGGGACTAGCATCTGAGCAGTTCTTC
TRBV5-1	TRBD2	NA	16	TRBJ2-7	CASSPLGGAESGEQYF	TGCGCCAGCAGCCCCCTGGGAGGGGCCGAAAGTGGCGAGCAGTACTTC
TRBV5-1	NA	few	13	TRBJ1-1	CASSLRGKTEAFF	TGCGCCAGCAGCTTGAGGGGAAAAACTGAAGCTTTCTTT
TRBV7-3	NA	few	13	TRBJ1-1	CASSSVSNTEAFF	TGTGCCAGCAGCTCCGTATCGAACACTGAAGCTTTCTTT
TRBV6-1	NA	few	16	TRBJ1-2	CASSPFGTGARYGYTF	TGTGCCAGCAGCCCTTTCGGGACGGGGGCTCGCTATGGCTACACCTTC
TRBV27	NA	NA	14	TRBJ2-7	CASSEGRTLYEQYF	TGTGCCAGCAGTGAGGGACGAACCCTCTACGAGCAGTACTTC
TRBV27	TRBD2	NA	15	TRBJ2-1	CASSLGGTSREEQFF	TGTGCCAGCAGTTTAGGGGGGACTAGTCGGGAGGAGCAGTTCTTC
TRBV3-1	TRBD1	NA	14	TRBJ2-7	CASSRGQGRYEQYF	TGTGCCAGCAGCCGGGGACAGGGGAGGTACGAGCAGTACTTC
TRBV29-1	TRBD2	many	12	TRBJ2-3	CSVAGGGDTQYF	TGCAGCGTTGCGGGGGGAGGCGATACGCAGTATTTT
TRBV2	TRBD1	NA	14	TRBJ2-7	CASLKGQGTYEQYF	TGTGCCAGCCTTAAGGGACAGGGGACCTACGAGCAGTACTTC
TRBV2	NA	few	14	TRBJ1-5	CASRLQVGRQPQHF	TGTGCCAGCAGGCTACAGGTGGGCCGGCAGCCCCAGCATTTT
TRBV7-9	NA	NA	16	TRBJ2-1	CASSLATRTLYNEQFF	TGTGCCAGCAGCTTAGCGACCAGGACCCTATACAATGAGCAGTTCTTC
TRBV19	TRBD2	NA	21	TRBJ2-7	CASSIGVWTGVAGRKPYEQYF	TGTGCCAGTAGTATAGGGGTTTGGACGGGGGTAGCGGGACGGAAGCCCTACGAGCAGTACTTC
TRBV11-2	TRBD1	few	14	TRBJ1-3	CASSPGQPGNTIYF	TGTGCCAGCAGCCCGGGACAGCCGGGCAACACCATATATTTT
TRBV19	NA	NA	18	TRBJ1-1	CASTHRVGGASLPAEAFF	TGTGCCAGTACCCACCGGGTTGGAGGGGCTTCTCTGCCAGCTGAAGCTTTCTTT
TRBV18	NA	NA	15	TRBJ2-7	CASSPNRGISYEQYF	TGTGCCAGCTCACCGAACCGGGGCATCTCCTACGAGCAGTACTTC